These 21 T cell receptor beta chains came from one sample sequenced in a study of blood T cell repertoires in COVID-19. Profiled with immunoSEQ multiplex PCR; TCRdb holds only in-frame clones, not every one. The data hold hundreds of thousands of clones, with 88% observed a single time. The sequencing sample was made of peripheral blood. These receptors came from a woman aged 25-40 years who had recovered from COVID-19.

The chain carries TRBV27 and TRBJ1-2; tentative D call: TRBD1 (5 bases). Looked up from germline, CDR1 is MNHEY and CDR2 is SMNVEV (reference sequence). The ends were cut back, 4 bases at V and 6 bases at J, with 12 bases in the middle. The CDR3 runs to 13 residues. In nucleotides, the CDR3 is TGTGCCAGCAGTTCTGACAGCCGCCATGGCTACACCTTC. It specifies CASSSDSRHGYTF.

The chain links TRBV6-2 or TRBV6-3 to TRBJ2-1, with TRBD2 matching over 12 bases. Losses at the gene ends were 2 bases for V and 9 bases for J; bases not matched to a gene: 8. Germline V gene data show CDR1 as MNHEY and CDR2 as SVGEGT. The CDR3 runs 16 residues. The CDR3 loop reads CASSYLPSGGAFEQFF. The CDR3 DNA reads TGTGCCAGCAGTTACCTGCCTAGCGGGGGGGCCTTTGAGCAGTTCTTC.

V usage is TRBV5-1 and J usage is TRBJ2-7; tentatively, D is TRBD1 (6 bases). Trimming removed 0 bases from V and 1 base from J, with 8 bases in between. CDR3 size: 14 residues. CDR1 SGHRS and CDR2 YFSETQ come from the germline V gene. CDR3 residues: CASSLAGQSYEQYF. Written as DNA, the CDR3 is TGCGCCAGCAGCTTGGCTGGACAGTCCTACGAGCAGTACTTC.

The CDR3 DNA reads TGTGCCAGCAGCCTGACAGGGGCAAGAGGCGAAAAACTGTTTTTT. This gives the protein CASSLTGARGEKLFF. This chain joins TRBV7-8 and TRBJ1-4, with 8 bases matching TRBD1. The V segment lost 5 bases and the J segment 8 bases; nucleotides outside the gene matches: 10. Germline V gene lookup returns CDR1 SGHVS and CDR2 FQNEAQ. The CDR3 runs 15 residues.

The J gene is TRBJ1-6, the V gene TRBV7-2, with TRBD1 matching 7 bases. V lost 1 base, J lost 8 bases, and 5 bases stayed unmatched. The CDR3 consists of 15 residues. Germline CDR1 is SGHTA and CDR2 is FQGNSA. The CDR3 bases are TGTGCCAGCAGCTTAGTTTCTACAGGGGATTCACCCCTCCACTTT. Translating it yields CASSLVSTGDSPLHF.

The chain joins TRBV5-1 to TRBJ1-3; TRBD1 might be the D (5 bases). Trimming took off 3 bases at V and 2 bases at J, with 9 bases between the two ends. The germline V gene has CDR1 SGHRS and CDR2 YFSETQ. The CDR3 extends over 14 amino acids. CDR3 nucleotides: TGCGCCAGCAGCTCAGGGTTTGCTGGAAACACCATATATTTT. Protein product: CASSSGFAGNTIYF.

The J gene is TRBJ1-1, the V gene TRBV30; 7 bases are a match to TRBD1. The J segment lost 2 bases and the V segment lost 1 base, leaving 16 bases of the junction unmatched. The CDR3 loop spans 18 amino acids. From germline, CDR1 is GTSNPN and CDR2 SVGIG (reference sequence). The CDR3 coding sequence is TGTGCCTGGAGTGCAGGGGGACGGAGAGACGGACCAAACACTGAAGCTTTCTTT. Translated, it gives CAWSAGGRRDGPNTEAFF.

As DNA, the CDR3 is TGCAGCGTTGGCTGGCAGGGTGGTCAGCCCCAGCATTTT. Translation: CSVGWQGGQPQHF. The gene calls are TRBV29-1 and TRBJ1-5; tentatively, D is TRBD1 (5 bases). V lost 4 bases and J lost 6, with 13 bases in between. The CDR3 consists of 13 residues. CDR1 is SQVTM and CDR2 is ANQGSEA in the germline V gene.

This clone was counted a few times. The chain carries TRBV28 and TRBJ1-5; 7 bases match TRBD1. The CDR3 is 17 residues long. Germline loops: CDR1 MDHEN, CDR2 SYDVKM. The trim removed 3 bases at V and 1 base at J, leaving 9 bases unmatched. In nucleotides, the CDR3 is TGTGCCAGCAGTTTTTTGGGACAGACTACCAGCAATCAGCCCCAGCATTTT. Amino acids: CASSFLGQTTSNQPQHF. Using reference TRBV28 and TRBJ1-5 for the parts outside the CDR3, the full variable domain is DVKVTQSSRYLVKRTGEKVFLECVQDMDHENMFWYRQDPGLGLRLIYFSYDVKMKEKGDIPEGYSVSREKKERFSLILESASTNQTSMYLCASSFLGQTTSNQPQHFGDGTRLSIL.

This clone was found once. The CDR3 loop reads CASQRPGQGGDEQYF. The CDR3 DNA is TGTGCCAGCCAGCGTCCGGGACAGGGAGGCGACGAGCAGTACTTC. The rearrangement links TRBV2 to TRBJ2-7, with 9 bases lining up with TRBD1. The CDR3 consists of 15 residues. Germline CDR1 SNHLY, CDR2 FYNNEI. The V and J ends lost 8 bases and 5 bases, in that order; junction bases with no gene match: 13.

The table lists this clone with a few counts. The rearrangement links TRBV6-6 to TRBJ1-6; D remains unclear. The CDR3 is made up of 16 amino acids. Germline-derived CDR1 and CDR2 are MNHNY and SVGAGI (reference sequence). V was trimmed by 6 bases and J by 8 bases, leaving 20 bases between them. CDR3 amino acids: CASRYPVGGGDSPLHF. DNA of the CDR3: TGTGCCAGCAGATACCCCGTTGGAGGTGGGGATTCACCCCTCCACTTT.

This clone is a singleton in its sample. The chain recombines TRBV15 with TRBJ1-1; D unresolved. The germline V gene has CDR1 LNHNV and CDR2 YYDKDF (reference sequence). The V end lost 3 bases, the J end lost 6 bases, and 14 bases lay between the germline ends. The CDR3 length is 14 residues. In DNA, the CDR3 is TGTGCCACCAGCAGCTTTGGAGGACGAGCTGAAGCTTTCTTT. This encodes CATSSFGGRAEAFF.

V usage is TRBV10-1 and J usage is TRBJ1-2; 9 bases line up with TRBD1. The V segment lost 6 bases and the J segment 5 bases; nucleotides outside the gene matches: 10. Germline CDR1 WNHNN, CDR2 SYGVQD (reference sequence). The CDR3 loop spans 15 amino acids. The CDR3 DNA reads as TGCGCCAGCAGGGACAGGGGTTTTAATTTATATGGCTACACCTTC. It specifies CASRDRGFNLYGYTF.

The V and J genes are TRBV27 and TRBJ1-2; D is undetermined. The germline V gene encodes CDR1 MNHEY and CDR2 SMNVEV (reference sequence). The germline V and J ends were trimmed by 6 bases and 4 bases, with 15 bases remaining between them. The CDR3 has 14 residues. CDR3 DNA sequence: TGTGCCAGCAGCCGGGTGAGCTCCGGCTATGGCTACACCTTC. It is translated as CASSRVSSGYGYTF.

The rearrangement uses TRBV4-1 and TRBJ1-4; 7 positions agree with TRBD1. In germline, CDR1 is MGHRA, CDR2 YSYEKL. This CDR3 comprises 15 residues. After removal of 0 bases from V and 3 bases from J, the junction contained 1 base not matched to a gene. CDR3 sequence (DNA): TGCGCCAGCAGCCAAGATGGACAGGCTAATGAAAAACTGTTTTTT. Its translation: CASSQDGQANEKLFF.

This chain connects TRBV20-1 to TRBJ2-3, with TRBD2 matching over 12 bases. The length of the CDR3 is 14 residues. CDR1 is DFQATT, CDR2 SNEGSKA, per germline (reference sequence). V trimming: 3 bases; J trimming: 9 bases; junction bases outside the gene matches: 7. CDR3 in DNA: TGCAGTGCTAGTTTGACTAGCGGGGGTGACACGCAGTATTTT. Protein product: CSASLTSGGDTQYF.

The CDR3 reads CASSLGVGQGGSTDTQYF. CDR3 nucleotides: TGTGCCAGCAGCTTAGGGGTCGGGCAGGGGGGTTCGACAGATACGCAGTATTTT. The J gene is TRBJ2-3, the V gene TRBV7-8; TRBD1 might be the D (7 bases). The CDR3 extends over 18 amino acids. Germline assignment: CDR1 SGHVS and CDR2 FQNEAQ. V dropped 1 base and J dropped 3 bases, with 20 bases sitting between them.

V usage is TRBV6-5 and J usage is TRBJ1-6; the D gene is possibly TRBD1 (5 bases). Trimming removed 7 bases at V and 10 bases at J, with 17 bases between. The CDR3 spans 14 residues. Looked up from germline, CDR1 is MNHEY and CDR2 is SVGAGI. The CDR3 region is CASNQQRGRSPLHF. CDR3 in DNA: TGTGCCAGCAACCAACAACGGGGGAGGTCACCCCTCCACTTT.

This chain links TRBV7-3 with TRBJ2-6; 8 bases align to TRBD1. After removal of 6 bases from V and 1 base from J, the junction contained 11 bases not matched to a gene. Germline V lookup: CDR1 SGHTA, CDR2 FQGTGA. CDR3 size: 18 residues. This CDR3 is CASSPVGTGASGANVLTF. The CDR3 DNA reads TGTGCCAGCAGTCCCGTTGGGACAGGCGCTTCTGGGGCCAACGTCCTGACTTTC.

In nucleotides, the CDR3 is TGTGCTAGTGGCTCCGGGACAGGGTCGGGCTACACCTTC. Translating it yields CASGSGTGSGYTF. V usage is TRBV12-5 and J usage is TRBJ1-2; 9 bases line up with TRBD1. The germline V gene has CDR1 LGHNT and CDR2 FRNRAP. This CDR3 comprises 13 residues. Trimming cost V 6 bases and J 8 bases; bases outside gene matches: 7.

The chain links TRBV7-3 to TRBJ2-3; tentatively, D is TRBD2 (6 bases). Between the trimmed V and J ends, which lost 5 bases and 6 bases, there was a span of 15 bases. This CDR3 has 14 residues. Germline-derived CDR1 and CDR2 are SGHTA and FQGTGA. CDR3 protein: CASSQSGLRDTQYF. CDR3 DNA: TGTGCCAGCAGCCAAAGCGGGTTGAGGGATACGCAGTATTTT.